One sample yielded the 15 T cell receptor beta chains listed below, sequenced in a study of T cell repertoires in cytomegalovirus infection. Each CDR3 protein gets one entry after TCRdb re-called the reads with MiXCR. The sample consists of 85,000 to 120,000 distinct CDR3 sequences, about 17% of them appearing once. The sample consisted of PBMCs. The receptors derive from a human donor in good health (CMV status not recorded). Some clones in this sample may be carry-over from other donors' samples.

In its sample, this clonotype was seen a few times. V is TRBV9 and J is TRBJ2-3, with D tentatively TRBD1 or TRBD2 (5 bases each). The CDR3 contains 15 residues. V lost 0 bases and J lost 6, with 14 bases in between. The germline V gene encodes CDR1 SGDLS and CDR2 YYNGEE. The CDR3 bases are TGTGCCAGCAGCGTAGAAGAGGGGTTAGGGGATACGCAGTATTTT. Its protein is CASSVEEGLGDTQYF.

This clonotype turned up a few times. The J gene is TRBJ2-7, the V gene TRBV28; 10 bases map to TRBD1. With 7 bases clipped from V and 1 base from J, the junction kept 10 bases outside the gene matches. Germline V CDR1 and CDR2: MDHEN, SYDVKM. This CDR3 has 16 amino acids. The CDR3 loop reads CASTLRDRGTSYEQYF. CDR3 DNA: TGTGCCAGCACTCTCCGGGACAGGGGAACTTCCTACGAGCAGTACTTC.

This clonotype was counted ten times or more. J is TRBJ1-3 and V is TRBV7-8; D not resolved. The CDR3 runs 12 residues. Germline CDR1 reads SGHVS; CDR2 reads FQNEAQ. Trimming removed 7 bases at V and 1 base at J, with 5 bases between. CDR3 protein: CASTQSGNTIYF. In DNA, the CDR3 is TGTGCCAGCACCCAGTCTGGAAACACCATATATTTT.

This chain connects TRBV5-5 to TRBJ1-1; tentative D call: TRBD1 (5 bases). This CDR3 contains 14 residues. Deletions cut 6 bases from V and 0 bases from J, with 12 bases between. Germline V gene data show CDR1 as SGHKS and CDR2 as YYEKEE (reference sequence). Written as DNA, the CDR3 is TGTGCCAGCACAATAGGGGCAATGAACACTGAAGCTTTCTTT. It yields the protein CASTIGAMNTEAFF.

DNA for the CDR3: TGTGCCAGCAGTTACTCATCGGGGACGTACCAAGAGACCCAGTACTTC. It yields the protein CASSYSSGTYQETQYF. V usage is TRBV6-6 and J usage is TRBJ2-5, with D perhaps given as TRBD1 or TRBD2 (5 bases each). CDR1 MNHNY and CDR2 SVGAGI come from the germline V gene (reference sequence). There are 16 residues in the CDR3. Trimming left V 0 bases short and J 0 bases short, with 11 bases between.

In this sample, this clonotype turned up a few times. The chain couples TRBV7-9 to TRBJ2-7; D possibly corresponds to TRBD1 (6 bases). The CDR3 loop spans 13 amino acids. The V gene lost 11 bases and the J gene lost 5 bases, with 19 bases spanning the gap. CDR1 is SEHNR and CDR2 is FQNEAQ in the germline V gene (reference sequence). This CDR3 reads CAGSGTLGDEQYF. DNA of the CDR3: TGTGCCGGATCCGGGACACTTGGGGACGAGCAGTACTTC.

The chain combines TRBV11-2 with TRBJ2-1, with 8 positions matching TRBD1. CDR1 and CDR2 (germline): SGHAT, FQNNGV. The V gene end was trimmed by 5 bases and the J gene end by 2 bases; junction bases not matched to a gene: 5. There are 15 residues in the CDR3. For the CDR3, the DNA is TGTGCCAGCAGCACGGGACAGGTCACCTACAATGAGCAGTTCTTC. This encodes CASSTGQVTYNEQFF. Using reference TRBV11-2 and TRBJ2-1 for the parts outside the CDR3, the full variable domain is EAGVAQSPRYKIIEKRQSVAFWCNPISGHATLYWYQQILGQGPKLLIQFQNNGVVDDSQLPKDRFSAERLKGVDSTLKIQPAKLEDSAVYLCASSTGQVTYNEQFFGPGTRLTVL.

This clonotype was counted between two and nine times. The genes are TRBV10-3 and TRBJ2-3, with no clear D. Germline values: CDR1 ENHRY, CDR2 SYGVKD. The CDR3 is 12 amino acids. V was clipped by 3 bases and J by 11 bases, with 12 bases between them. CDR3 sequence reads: CAISDPGIRQYF. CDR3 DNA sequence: TGTGCCATCAGTGACCCTGGGATAAGGCAGTATTTT.

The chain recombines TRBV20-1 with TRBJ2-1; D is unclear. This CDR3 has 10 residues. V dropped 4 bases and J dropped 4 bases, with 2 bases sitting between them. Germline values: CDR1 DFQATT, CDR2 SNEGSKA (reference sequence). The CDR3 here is CSATYNEQFF. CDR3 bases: TGCAGTGCTACTTACAATGAGCAGTTCTTC.

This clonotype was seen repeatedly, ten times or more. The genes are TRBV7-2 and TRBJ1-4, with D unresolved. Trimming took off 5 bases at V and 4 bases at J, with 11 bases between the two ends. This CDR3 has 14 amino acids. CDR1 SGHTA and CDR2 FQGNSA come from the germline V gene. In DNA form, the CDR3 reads TGTGCCAGCAGCCCGACCCATCTTAATGAAAAACTGTTTTTT. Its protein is CASSPTHLNEKLFF.

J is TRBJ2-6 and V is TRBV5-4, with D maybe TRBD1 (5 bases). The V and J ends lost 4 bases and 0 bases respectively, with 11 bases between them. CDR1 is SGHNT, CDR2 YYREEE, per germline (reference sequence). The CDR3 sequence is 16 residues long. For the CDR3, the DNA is TGTGCCAGCAGCCCGAGACAGAGCTCTGGGGCCAACGTCCTGACTTTC. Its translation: CASSPRQSSGANVLTF.

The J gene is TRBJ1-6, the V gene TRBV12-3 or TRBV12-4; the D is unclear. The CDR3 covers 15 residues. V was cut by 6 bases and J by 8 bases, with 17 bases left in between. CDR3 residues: CASRTRARGDSPLHF. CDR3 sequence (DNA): TGTGCCAGCAGGACCCGGGCTCGAGGTGATTCACCCCTCCACTTT.

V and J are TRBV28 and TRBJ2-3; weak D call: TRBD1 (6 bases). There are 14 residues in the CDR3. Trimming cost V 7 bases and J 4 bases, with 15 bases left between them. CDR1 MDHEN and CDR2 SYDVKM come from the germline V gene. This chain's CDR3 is CASNDRIDPDTQYF. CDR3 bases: TGTGCCAGCAACGACAGGATTGACCCAGATACGCAGTATTTT.

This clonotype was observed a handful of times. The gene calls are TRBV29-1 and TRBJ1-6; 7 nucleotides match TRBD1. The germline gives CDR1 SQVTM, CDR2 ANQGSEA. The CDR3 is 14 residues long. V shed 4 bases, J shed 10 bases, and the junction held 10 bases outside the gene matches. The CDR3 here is CSVAEKQGNSPLHF. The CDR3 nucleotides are TGCAGCGTTGCGGAAAAACAGGGGAACTCACCCCTCCACTTT.

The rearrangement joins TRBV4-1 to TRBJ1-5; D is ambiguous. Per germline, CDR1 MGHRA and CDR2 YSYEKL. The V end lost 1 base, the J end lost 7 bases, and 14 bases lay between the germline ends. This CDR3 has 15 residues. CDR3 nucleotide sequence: TGCGCCAGCAGCCAAGCCGTCCTTGGAGGGCAGCCCCAGCATTTT. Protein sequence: CASSQAVLGGQPQHF.